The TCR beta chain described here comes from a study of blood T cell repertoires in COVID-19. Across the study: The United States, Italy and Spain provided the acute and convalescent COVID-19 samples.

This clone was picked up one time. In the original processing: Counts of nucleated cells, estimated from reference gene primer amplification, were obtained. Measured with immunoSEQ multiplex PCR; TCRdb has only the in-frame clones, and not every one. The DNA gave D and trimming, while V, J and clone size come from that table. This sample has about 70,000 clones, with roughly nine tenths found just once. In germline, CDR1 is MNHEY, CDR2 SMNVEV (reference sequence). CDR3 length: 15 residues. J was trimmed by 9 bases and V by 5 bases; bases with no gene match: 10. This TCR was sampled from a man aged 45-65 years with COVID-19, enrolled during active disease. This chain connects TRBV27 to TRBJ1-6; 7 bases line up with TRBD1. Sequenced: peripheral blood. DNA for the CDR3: TGTGCCAGCAGTCCCCCTGGGACAGACACTTCACCCCTCCACTTT. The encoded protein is CASSPPGTDTSPLHF.